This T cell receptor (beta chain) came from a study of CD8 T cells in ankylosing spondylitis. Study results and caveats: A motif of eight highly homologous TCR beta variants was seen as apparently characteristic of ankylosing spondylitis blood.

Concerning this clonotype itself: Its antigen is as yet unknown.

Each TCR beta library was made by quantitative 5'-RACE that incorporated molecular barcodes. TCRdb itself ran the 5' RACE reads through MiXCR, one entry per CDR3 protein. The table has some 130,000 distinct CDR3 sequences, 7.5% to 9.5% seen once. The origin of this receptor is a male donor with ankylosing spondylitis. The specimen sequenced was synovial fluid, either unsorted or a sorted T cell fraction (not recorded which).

The CDR3 nucleotides read TGTGCCAGCAGTTTGCGACAGGGGTCTGGCCACGAGCAGTACTTC. Its translation is CASSLRQGSGHEQYF. The genes are TRBV28 and TRBJ2-7, with 8 bases that match TRBD1. The CDR3 length is 15 residues. V dropped 3 bases and J dropped 5; count of bases not matched to a gene: 9. Germline CDR1 and CDR2: MDHEN and SYDVKM.